This T cell receptor (beta chain) was identified in a study of OX40 agonist ivuxolimab in advanced cancers. Method: immunoSEQ multiplex PCR; TCRdb's copy keeps in-frame clones and lacks some. This table holds 70,000 to 95,000 clones, around 86% found once. The CDR3 length is 13 residues. With 5 bases clipped from V and 3 bases from J, the junction kept 3 bases outside the gene matches. Germline V lookup: CDR1 SGHTA, CDR2 FQGNSA. This clone has only one observation. The genes are TRBV7-2 and TRBJ1-2, with TRBD1 matching 7 bases. This specimen was CD4+ or CD8+ T cells sorted from blood, taken in a trial of the OX40 agonist ivuxolimab. The sequence came from an adult with an advanced solid tumor such as melanoma, head and neck, liver or kidney cancer. The CDR3 DNA follows: TGTGCCAGCAGCCGGGACAGTGACTATGGCTACACCTTC. Its translation is CASSRDSDYGYTF.